What follows are 31 T cell receptor beta chains derived from one specimen sequenced in a study of neurological immune-mediated disorders. TCRdb reprocessed the 5' RACE reads via MiXCR and lists one record per CDR3 protein. The sample includes about 55,000 distinct CDR3 sequences, around 3.6% seen only once; the top ten take approximately 1.5%. Sequenced input: PBMCs. These receptor sequences come from a man aged 25 to 40 with multiple sclerosis.

This clonotype was counted ten times or more. The chain is built from TRBV28 and TRBJ2-1, with a possible D match to TRBD2 (5 bases). The CDR3 extends over 13 amino acids. Trimming pared 8 bases from V and 10 bases from J, leaving 18 bases between. CDR1 MDHEN and CDR2 SYDVKM come from the germline V gene. The CDR3 nucleotides read TGTGCCAGCGATGTTACCCCCTCGGGGGAGCAGTTCTTC. It yields the protein CASDVTPSGEQFF.

This clonotype was counted at least ten times. The chain employs TRBV7-9 and TRBJ2-2; no reliable D call. The CDR3 is 16 residues long. The germline V gene has CDR1 SEHNR and CDR2 FQNEAQ (reference sequence). Trimming cost V 4 bases and J 5 bases, with 17 bases left between them. CDR3 region: CASSSLSVAMTGELFF. The DNA of the CDR3 is TGTGCCAGCAGCTCCCTCTCCGTGGCGATGACCGGGGAGCTGTTTTTT. Complete variable domain (other parts from reference TRBV7-9 and TRBJ2-2): DTGVSQNPRHKITKRGQNVTFRCDPISEHNRLYWYRQTLGQGPEFLTYFQNEAQLEKSRLLSDRFSAERPKGSFSTLEIQRTEQGDSAMYLCASSSLSVAMTGELFFGEGSRLTVL.

This clonotype was counted many times. This chain joins TRBV9 and TRBJ1-6; a possible D gene is TRBD1 (5 bases). This CDR3 has 13 amino acids. Germline V gene sequence: CDR1 SGDLS, CDR2 YYNGEE. The V and J ends lost 3 bases and 10 bases respectively, with 11 bases between them. The CDR3 region has the DNA TGTGCCAGCAGCGAAGGGGAAAGGTCACCCCTCCACTTT. Protein product: CASSEGERSPLHF.

This clonotype was counted ten times or more. The J gene is TRBJ1-1, the V gene TRBV3-1; D unresolved. In germline, CDR1 is LGHDT, CDR2 YNNKEL (reference sequence). The CDR3 length is 15 residues. The germline V and J ends were trimmed by 3 bases and 1 base, with 12 bases remaining between them. CDR3: CASSQNFQANTEAFF. Here the CDR3 DNA reads TGTGCCAGCAGCCAGAATTTTCAGGCGAACACTGAAGCTTTCTTT.

This clonotype was seen ten or more times. This chain joins TRBV20-1 and TRBJ1-1; D is possibly TRBD1 (5 bases). CDR1 and CDR2 (germline): DFQATT, SNEGSKA (reference sequence). V was trimmed by 6 bases and J by 4 bases, leaving 15 bases between them. This CDR3 comprises 13 residues. In DNA, the CDR3 is TGCAGTGCAATTGGGGGGGTCGGCACTGAAGCTTTCTTT. Protein product: CSAIGGVGTEAFF.

This clonotype has more than one count but fewer than ten. The chain links TRBV7-2 to TRBJ2-5; either TRBD1 or TRBD2 may fit D (5 bases each). V gave up 1 base and J gave up 4 bases, with 10 bases separating them. Germline assignment: CDR1 SGHTA and CDR2 FQGNSA. The CDR3 contains 14 residues. The CDR3 protein is CASSLGGGRETQYF. The CDR3 DNA follows: TGTGCCAGCAGCTTAGGTGGGGGTAGAGAGACCCAGTACTTC. Full variable domain (remainder filled in from reference TRBV7-2 and TRBJ2-5): GAGVSQSPSNKVTEKGKDVELRCDPISGHTALYWYRQSLGQGLEFLIYFQGNSAPDKSGLPSDRFSAERTGGSVSTLTIQRTQQEDSAVYLCASSLGGGRETQYFGPGTRLLVL.

This clonotype was recorded many times. The V call is TRBV10-3, the J call TRBJ2-3, with TRBD1 as a possible D gene (5 bases). The germline V gene encodes CDR1 ENHRY and CDR2 SYGVKD. V was shortened by 6 bases and J by 2 bases, with 18 bases between the two germline ends. This CDR3 comprises 16 residues. The CDR3 DNA reads TGTGCCATCAGCCTTGACCCTGGACAAGACACAGATACGCAGTATTTT. Protein sequence: CAISLDPGQDTDTQYF.

This clonotype showed up many times. The chain is built from TRBV11-2 and TRBJ1-1; 7 nucleotides align to TRBD1. Germline trimming cut 1 base from V and 4 bases from J; bases unmatched to any gene: 6. CDR3 length: 15 amino acids. Germline CDR1 is SGHAT and CDR2 is FQNNGV. DNA for the CDR3: TGTGCCAGCAGCTTAGGCCAGACAGGGCTCACTGAAGCTTTCTTT. As protein: CASSLGQTGLTEAFF.

This clonotype has a count of ten or more. The CDR3 sequence: CSATSGFEQFF. The CDR3 DNA reads as TGCAGTGCTACCTCAGGATTTGAGCAGTTCTTC. The V gene is TRBV20-1, the J gene TRBJ2-1; D ambiguous. CDR3 length: 11 residues. Germline lookup yields CDR1 DFQATT and CDR2 SNEGSKA (reference sequence). Trimming left V 4 bases short and J 9 bases short, with 10 bases between.

The genes are TRBV12-3 or TRBV12-4 and TRBJ1-5; no clear D gene. The length of the CDR3 is 14 residues. Trimming cost V 6 bases and J 4 bases, with 13 bases left between them. The CDR3 DNA reads as TGTGCCAGCAGCCCCTTCGCTCAGAATCAGCCCCAGCATTTT. Translation gives CASSPFAQNQPQHF.

By share of the sample, this clonotype is medium-sized. This rearrangement joins TRBV5-1 to TRBJ1-1; D is uncertain. The CDR3 length is 16 residues. The germline V and J ends were trimmed by 4 bases and 4 bases, with 20 bases remaining between them. The V gene's germline CDR1 is SGHRS and CDR2 YFSETQ. CDR3 bases: TGCGCCAGCAGCCCCCTGCGCGAAACCAAAAGCACTGAAGCTTTCTTT. Protein: CASSPLRETKSTEAFF.

This clonotype was counted many times. The V call is TRBV12-3 or TRBV12-4, the J call TRBJ1-1; D gene unclear. Deletions cut 5 bases from V and 4 bases from J, with 14 bases between. CDR3 length equals 14 residues. The CDR3: CASSPLGPTTEAFF. CDR3 sequence (DNA): TGTGCCAGCAGTCCATTAGGCCCCACCACTGAAGCTTTCTTT.

This clonotype was counted at least ten times. The V gene is TRBV5-1, the J gene TRBJ2-2; 9 bases agree with TRBD1. The CDR3 runs to 14 residues. Germline assignment: CDR1 SGHRS and CDR2 YFSETQ. Trimming cost V 7 bases and J 4 bases; bases outside gene matches: 5. The CDR3 DNA sequence: TGCGCCAGCCTGGACAGGGGAGGCACCGGGGAGCTGTTTTTT. Amino acids: CASLDRGGTGELFF.

This clonotype showed up many times. The chain recombines TRBV14 with TRBJ2-3; D uncertain. With 0 bases removed from V and 1 base from J, the gap between germline ends came to 8 bases. Germline-derived CDR1 and CDR2 are SGHDN and FVKESK. The CDR3 has 15 residues. CDR3 sequence reads: CASSQDSSGTDTQYF. CDR3 bases: TGTGCCAGCAGCCAAGATTCGAGCGGCACAGATACGCAGTATTTT.

This clonotype was seen only a few times. One end of the junction does not line up with germline, which may come from a read error. The chain couples TRBV20-1 to TRBJ1-5, with D tentatively TRBD1 (5 bases). Germline V gives CDR1 DFQATT, CDR2 SNEGSKA (reference sequence). There are 17 residues in the CDR3. The CDR3 coding sequence is TGCAGTGCCAGAAACTCACTGACTCCGGGGGGAGGCCAGCCCCAGAATTTT. Amino acid sequence: CSARNSLTPGGGQPQNF.

This clonotype was observed many times. The chain carries TRBV5-5 and TRBJ2-7; possible D gene TRBD2, 6 bases. The CDR3 contains 16 residues. The germline gives CDR1 SGHKS, CDR2 YYEKEE (reference sequence). V shed 0 bases and J shed 3 bases, with 16 bases lying between them. DNA for the CDR3: TGTGCCAGCAGCTTGGCCGCGGGGTTGGAGGTCTACGAGCAGTACTTC. This encodes CASSLAAGLEVYEQYF.

This clonotype was recorded at least ten times. This chain connects TRBV5-1 to TRBJ2-5; the D gene is possibly TRBD2 (5 bases). The V and J ends lost 0 bases and 4 bases respectively, with 10 bases between them. CDR1 and CDR2 (germline): SGHRS, YFSETQ. The CDR3 contains 14 residues. The CDR3 sequence: CASSLEVGRETQYF. CDR3 coding DNA: TGCGCCAGCAGCTTGGAAGTAGGGAGAGAGACCCAGTACTTC.

This clonotype was detected ten times or more. The chain employs TRBV20-1 and TRBJ2-3; no firm D call. Germline V gene data show CDR1 as DFQATT and CDR2 as SNEGSKA (reference sequence). The CDR3 sequence is 14 residues long. This CDR3 is CRPFRSSNTDTQYF. Written as DNA, the CDR3 is TGCAGACCCTTCCGATCCAGTAACACAGATACGCAGTATTTT.

The sample holds many counts of this clonotype. The V and J genes are TRBV7-9 and TRBJ2-1; possibly TRBD1 for D (6 bases). Germline-derived CDR1 and CDR2 are SEHNR and FQNEAQ (reference sequence). V lost 4 bases and J lost 6, with 16 bases in between. The CDR3 spans 15 residues. The CDR3 here is CASSSSDRPRNEQFF. CDR3 sequence (DNA): TGTGCCAGCAGCTCATCTGACAGGCCCCGCAATGAGCAGTTCTTC.

This clonotype has at least ten counts. The chain employs TRBV7-2 and TRBJ2-3; no reliable D call. V was trimmed by 4 bases and J by 4 bases, leaving 12 bases between them. The CDR3 totals 14 residues. CDR1 SGHTA and CDR2 FQGNSA come from the germline V gene. Here the CDR3 reads CASSSLRAPDTQYF. The CDR3 DNA is TGTGCCAGCAGCTCTCTTCGGGCGCCAGATACGCAGTATTTT.

This clonotype was detected only a few times. J is TRBJ2-3 and V is TRBV12-3 or TRBV12-4, with 11 bases lining up with TRBD2. The CDR3 is 15 residues long. J gave up 4 bases and V 7 bases, and 7 bases lay outside the gene matches. CDR3 DNA sequence: TGTGCCAGCACCACTAGCGGGAGCAGGGCAGATACGCAGTATTTT. Encoded protein: CASTTSGSRADTQYF.

This clonotype occurred many times. The chain uses TRBV2 and TRBJ2-1; D is perhaps TRBD1 (5 bases). The length of the CDR3 is 15 residues. Per the germline V gene, CDR1 is SNHLY and CDR2 is FYNNEI. Deletions cut 4 bases from V and 6 bases from J, with 16 bases between. The CDR3 DNA reads as TGTGCCAGCAGTGTTTGGGGCCCTCCTGGCAATGAGCAGTTCTTC. It yields the protein CASSVWGPPGNEQFF.

This clonotype appeared many times. Its ends do not fully match the called genes, so a read error is possible. The gene calls are TRBV28 and TRBJ1-5, with a weak D call TRBD1 (6 bases). The CDR3 covers 16 residues. Germline loops: CDR1 MDHEN, CDR2 SYDVKM. CDR3 bases: TGTGCCAGCAGTTTGGGGGGGGGCGGGCCCAATCAGCCCCAGAATTTT. Residues: CASSLGGGGPNQPQNF.

At least ten counts were recorded for this clonotype. The J gene is TRBJ2-1, the V gene TRBV29-1; 9 nucleotides match TRBD1. J lost 5 bases, V lost 1 base, and 9 bases had no gene match. Germline values: CDR1 SQVTM, CDR2 ANQGSEA. This CDR3 is built from 16 residues. CDR3 region: CSVEVPGQGYDNEQFF. The CDR3 nucleotides read TGCAGCGTTGAAGTCCCGGGACAGGGTTACGACAATGAGCAGTTCTTC.

This clonotype was seen ten or more times. The chain is built from TRBV20-1 and TRBJ1-1, with D tentatively TRBD1 (5 bases). The CDR3 runs 13 residues. Germline V lookup: CDR1 DFQATT, CDR2 SNEGSKA (reference sequence). Trimming took off 1 base at V and 5 bases at J, with 11 bases between the two ends. The CDR3 DNA reads as TGCAGTGCTAGAGTGGCAGGGAGAACTGAAGCTTTCTTT. It encodes CSARVAGRTEAFF.

This clonotype appeared many times. This rearrangement joins TRBV12-3 or TRBV12-4 to TRBJ1-5; D unclear. V shed 4 bases and J shed 3 bases, with 7 bases lying between them. The CDR3 spans 13 residues. The CDR3 DNA reads as TGTGCCAGCAGTTCCCCACCCAATCAGCCCCAGCATTTT. It translates to CASSSPPNQPQHF.

At least ten counts were recorded for this clonotype. The chain is built from TRBV7-2 and TRBJ2-3, with 10 bases that match TRBD2. After removal of 3 bases from V and 5 bases from J, the junction contained 8 bases not matched to a gene. The germline V gene has CDR1 SGHTA and CDR2 FQGNSA. The CDR3 sequence is 16 residues long. The CDR3: CASSFWGTSDRDTQYF. The CDR3 DNA is TGTGCCAGCAGCTTCTGGGGGACTAGCGATAGAGATACGCAGTATTTT.

This clonotype came up many times. V gene TRBV12-3 or TRBV12-4 combines with J gene TRBJ1-1; D possibly corresponds to TRBD1 (5 bases). The CDR3 is 12 residues long. Trimming cost V 4 bases and J 5 bases, with 8 bases left between them. CDR3 DNA sequence: TGTGCCAGCAGTTGGGGGAGAACTGAAGCTTTCTTT. Its protein product is CASSWGRTEAFF.

This clonotype was detected ten times or more. The rearrangement joins TRBV7-3 to TRBJ2-1; TRBD1 matches at 7 bases. With 5 bases clipped from V and 1 base from J, the junction kept 8 bases outside the gene matches. Per germline, CDR1 SGHTA and CDR2 FQGTGA. The CDR3 has 16 amino acids. The CDR3 sequence: CASSPEGAVSYNEQFF. The CDR3 DNA sequence: TGTGCCAGCAGCCCCGAGGGGGCGGTTTCCTACAATGAGCAGTTCTTC.

This clonotype showed up many times. The rearrangement links TRBV2 to TRBJ2-5; 7 bases are shared with TRBD1. The germline CDR1 and CDR2 sequences are SNHLY and FYNNEI. Trimming removed 7 bases from V and 2 bases from J; junction bases left unmatched: 4. The CDR3 is made up of 13 amino acids. CDR3 sequence reads: CASTWDRQETQYF. CDR3 DNA sequence: TGTGCCAGCACCTGGGACAGACAAGAGACCCAGTACTTC.

This clonotype has ten or more counts. The chain joins TRBV7-8 to TRBJ2-2, with D perhaps matching TRBD1 or TRBD2 (6 bases each). The V end was cut by 1 base, the J end by 3 bases, with 9 bases between. The CDR3 contains 15 residues. Germline V lookup: CDR1 SGHVS, CDR2 FQNEAQ. CDR3: CASSLEGGHTGELFF. The CDR3 DNA follows: TGTGCCAGCAGCTTAGAAGGGGGGCACACCGGGGAGCTGTTTTTT.